Below are 19 T cell receptor beta chains sequenced from a single sample in a study of T-cell reconstitution after alpha-beta-depleted transplantation in children. Molecular barcoding with unique molecular identifiers was used for the TCRbeta library. TCRdb reanalysed the PCR reads using MiXCR and keeps one entry per CDR3 protein. The top ten hold 20% to 25% of the sample, which has about 110,000 distinct CDR3 sequences, about 6.4% seen once. Sequenced here: PBMCs, mostly from graft donor cells, sampled 360 days after TCRalphabeta/CD19-depleted stem cell transplant. All receptors derive from a male patient between 2 and 15 years old who had a stem cell transplant for acute lymphoblastic leukemia, so the T cells may come from the graft donor.

This clonotype has ten or more counts. V is TRBV20-1 and J is TRBJ2-2, with D possibly matching TRBD2 (5 bases). Germline lookup yields CDR1 DFQATT and CDR2 SNEGSKA (reference sequence). This CDR3 has 15 residues. The V end was cut by 1 base, the J end by 6 bases, with 15 bases between. CDR3 nucleotides: TGCAGTGCTAGAGGAGGGAACGGCCGGGCCGGGGAGCTGTTTTTT. Amino acid sequence: CSARGGNGRAGELFF.

This clonotype was observed many times. The chain employs TRBV2 and TRBJ2-1, with 10 bases aligning to TRBD1. The germline gives CDR1 SNHLY, CDR2 FYNNEI. V was clipped by 6 bases and J by 3 bases; unmatched bases: 8. The CDR3 extends over 16 amino acids. The CDR3 DNA is TGTGCCAGCAGCCGAGGGGGGACAGGGGTCTACAATGAGCAGTTCTTC. This sequence encodes CASSRGGTGVYNEQFF. Full variable domain (rest looked up from reference TRBV2 and TRBJ2-1): EPEVTQTPSHQVTQMGQEVILRCVPISNHLYFYWYRQILGQKVEFLVSFYNNEISEKSEIFDDQFSVERPDGSNFTLKIRSTKLEDSAMYFCASSRGGTGVYNEQFFGPGTRLTVL.

The rearrangement links TRBV7-9 to TRBJ1-1, with D possibly matching TRBD1 (6 bases). The V gene's germline CDR1 is SEHNR and CDR2 FQNEAQ (reference sequence). The CDR3 loop spans 16 amino acids. V lost 5 bases and J lost 1, with 17 bases in between. The CDR3 DNA follows: TGTGCCAGCAGCCCCGGACGGGGGCGTGGGAACACTGAAGCTTTCTTT. Translation gives CASSPGRGRGNTEAFF.

This clonotype has at least ten counts. V gene TRBV29-1 combines with J gene TRBJ1-2, with 10 bases aligning to TRBD1. The junction had 4 bases not matched to a gene; V was cut back by 3 bases and J by 3 bases. The germline CDR1 and CDR2 sequences are SQVTM and ANQGSEA. This CDR3 has 14 residues. The chain's CDR3 is CSVDDGQGDYGYTF. CDR3 bases: TGCAGCGTTGATGACGGACAGGGGGACTATGGCTACACCTTC.

V usage is TRBV20-1 and J usage is TRBJ2-7, with 7 bases matching TRBD1. CDR1 is DFQATT and CDR2 is SNEGSKA in the germline V gene (reference sequence). Trimming removed 0 bases from V and 2 bases from J; junction bases left unmatched: 10. This CDR3 is built from 16 residues. CDR3 sequence: CSARDAPRGSTYEQYF. In nucleotides, the CDR3 is TGCAGTGCTAGAGATGCCCCCAGGGGGAGTACCTACGAGCAGTACTTC.

The table lists this clonotype with a few counts. This chain uses TRBV13 with TRBJ2-1; D is unresolved. V was shortened by 0 bases and J by 0 bases, with 15 bases between the two germline ends. The CDR3 is made up of 18 amino acids. Looked up from germline, CDR1 is PRHDT and CDR2 is FYEKMQ (reference sequence). The CDR3 loop is CASSLGLARFYSYNEQFF. The CDR3 DNA is TGTGCCAGCAGCTTAGGGTTAGCCCGATTCTACTCCTACAATGAGCAGTTCTTC.

This clonotype was observed many times. The rearrangement uses TRBV7-9 and TRBJ2-7; D possibly corresponds to TRBD2 (6 bases). The CDR3 covers 16 residues. Germline CDR1 and CDR2: SEHNR and FQNEAQ (reference sequence). V dropped 4 bases and J dropped 2 bases, with 18 bases sitting between them. This CDR3 is CASSSERVSGPYEQYF. CDR3 in DNA: TGTGCCAGCAGCTCAGAACGGGTTAGCGGACCCTACGAGCAGTACTTC. Variable domain in full (rest from reference TRBV7-9 and TRBJ2-7): DTGVSQNPRHKITKRGQNVTFRCDPISEHNRLYWYRQTLGQGPEFLTYFQNEAQLEKSRLLSDRFSAERPKGSFSTLEIQRTEQGDSAMYLCASSSERVSGPYEQYFGPGTRLTVT.

This clonotype was observed at least ten times. The gene calls are TRBV29-1 and TRBJ2-5; D is undetermined. The CDR3 totals 12 residues. Trimming pared 4 bases from V and 1 base from J, leaving 7 bases between. Germline CDR1 SQVTM, CDR2 ANQGSEA. The CDR3, as DNA: TGCAGCGTTGTGGGATCCCAAGAGACCCAGTACTTC. This sequence encodes CSVVGSQETQYF.

This clonotype has at least ten counts. The chain combines TRBV7-2 with TRBJ2-1, with 8 positions matching TRBD2. Trimming cost V 6 bases and J 4 bases; bases outside gene matches: 5. Germline CDR1 SGHTA, CDR2 FQGNSA. The CDR3 is made up of 14 amino acids. The DNA of the CDR3 is TGTGCCAGCAGGACATTAGCGGGGTACAATGAGCAGTTCTTC. The encoded protein is CASRTLAGYNEQFF. The variable domain in full, completed from reference TRBV7-2 and TRBJ2-1, reads GAGVSQSPSNKVTEKGKDVELRCDPISGHTALYWYRQSLGQGLEFLIYFQGNSAPDKSGLPSDRFSAERTGGSVSTLTIQRTQQEDSAVYLCASRTLAGYNEQFFGPGTRLTVL.

This clonotype was recorded at least ten times. V usage is TRBV4-2 and J usage is TRBJ2-2; TRBD2 aligns across 9 bases. Unmatched junction bases numbered 7, after V lost 0 bases and J lost 2 bases. Germline-derived CDR1 and CDR2 are LGHNA and YNFKEQ. There are 18 residues in the CDR3. The CDR3 DNA sequence: TGTGCCAGCAGCCAAGATAATAGCGGGAGCGTTAACACCGGGGAGCTGTTTTTT. Protein: CASSQDNSGSVNTGELFF.

This clonotype was seen ten or more times. The gene calls are TRBV20-1 and TRBJ2-7; TRBD2 matches 10 bases. The CDR3 has 13 residues. The V and J ends lost 5 bases and 3 bases, in that order; junction bases with no gene match: 4. CDR1 is DFQATT, CDR2 SNEGSKA, per germline (reference sequence). CDR3 residues: CSAHGLADYEQYF. CDR3 DNA sequence: TGCAGTGCTCACGGACTAGCGGACTACGAGCAGTACTTC.

V gene TRBV4-2 combines with J gene TRBJ1-1; 7 nucleotides agree with TRBD1. CDR3 length equals 17 residues. With 0 bases clipped from V and 4 bases from J, the junction kept 11 bases outside the gene matches. Germline CDR1 is LGHNA and CDR2 is YNFKEQ. The CDR3 spells CASSQDQGGRRGTEAFF. As DNA, the CDR3 is TGTGCCAGCAGCCAAGATCAGGGGGGGCGCAGGGGCACTGAAGCTTTCTTT.

This clonotype was counted between two and nine times. V usage is TRBV9 and J usage is TRBJ1-2; D is unresolved. This CDR3 contains 16 residues. With 0 bases removed from V and 4 bases from J, the gap between germline ends came to 16 bases. Germline loops: CDR1 SGDLS, CDR2 YYNGEE. The CDR3 nucleotides are TGTGCCAGCAGCGTAGCTGGGGTCCCCTCCCCCTATGGCTACACCTTC. Translated, it gives CASSVAGVPSPYGYTF.

This clonotype was seen only a few times. V gene TRBV7-2 combines with J gene TRBJ1-5; no clear D. The CDR3 length is 12 residues. Germline loops: CDR1 SGHTA, CDR2 FQGNSA. V was pared by 5 bases and J by 12 bases, with 14 bases between. CDR3 in DNA: TGTGCCAGCAGCATGAACCATCGGGGCCAGCATTTT. Its translation: CASSMNHRGQHF.

This clonotype was detected ten times or more. The V and J genes are TRBV5-1 and TRBJ2-2; D unresolved. The CDR3 covers 13 residues. V was trimmed by 0 bases and J by 6 bases, leaving 6 bases between them. Germline-derived CDR1 and CDR2 are SGHRS and YFSETQ. DNA of the CDR3: TGCGCCAGCAGCTTGGCGACGGCCGGGGAGCTGTTTTTT. Residues: CASSLATAGELFF.

This clonotype showed up many times. This sequence joins TRBV11-2 and TRBJ2-3, with 7 positions matching TRBD2. Germline V CDR1 and CDR2: SGHAT, FQNNGV. The CDR3 sequence is 17 residues long. V shed 3 bases, J shed 2 bases, and the junction held 11 bases outside the gene matches. The CDR3 loop is CASSFYGSGWATDTQYF. CDR3 nucleotide sequence: TGTGCCAGCAGCTTTTACGGTAGCGGGTGGGCCACAGATACGCAGTATTTT.

This clonotype was recorded at least ten times. This chain connects TRBV11-2 to TRBJ2-7; D is unclear. The CDR3 covers 14 residues. V lost 0 bases and J 5 bases, leaving 11 bases between the germline ends. Germline V CDR1 and CDR2: SGHAT, FQNNGV. DNA of the CDR3: TGTGCCAGCAGCTTAGACTTTACTTTCCACGAGCAGTACTTC. Translated, it gives CASSLDFTFHEQYF.

Comment on this clonotype: Given a much more abundant clone one base away, this may be a read error. CDR3 nucleotide sequence: TGCAGCGTTGAAGGTATTAAACGCCGTCTCCCTAATGAGCAGTTCTTC. This translates into CSVEGIKRRLPNEQFF. V is TRBV29-1 and J is TRBJ2-1, with D unresolved. Deletions cut 1 base from V and 7 bases from J, with 20 bases between. The CDR3 runs 16 residues. CDR1 and CDR2 (germline): SQVTM, ANQGSEA.

In this sample, this clonotype turned up many times. V usage is TRBV5-1 and J usage is TRBJ2-1; TRBD2 matches 12 bases. The CDR3 covers 17 residues. The ends lost 3 bases at V and 5 bases at J; junction bases unmatched: 9. Germline-derived CDR1 and CDR2 are SGHRS and YFSETQ. Here the CDR3 reads CASSSGLAGPHHNEQFF. The CDR3, as DNA: TGCGCCAGCAGCTCCGGACTAGCGGGACCCCACCACAATGAGCAGTTCTTC.